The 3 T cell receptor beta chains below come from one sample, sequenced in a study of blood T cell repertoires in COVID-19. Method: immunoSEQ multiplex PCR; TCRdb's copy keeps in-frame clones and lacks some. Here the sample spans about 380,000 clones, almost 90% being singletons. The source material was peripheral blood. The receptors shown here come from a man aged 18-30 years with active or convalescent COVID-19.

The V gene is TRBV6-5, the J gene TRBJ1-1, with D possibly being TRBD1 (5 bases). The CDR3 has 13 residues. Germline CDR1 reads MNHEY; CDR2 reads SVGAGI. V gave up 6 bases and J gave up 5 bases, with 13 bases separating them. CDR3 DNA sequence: TGTGCCAGCAGCGGGGGGGGACGGACTGAAGCTTTCTTT. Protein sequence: CASSGGGRTEAFF.

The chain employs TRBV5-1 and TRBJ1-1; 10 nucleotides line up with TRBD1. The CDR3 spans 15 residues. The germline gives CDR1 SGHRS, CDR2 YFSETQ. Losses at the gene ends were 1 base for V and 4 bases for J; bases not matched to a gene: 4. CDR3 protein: CASSLMRTGGTEAFF. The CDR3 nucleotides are TGCGCCAGCAGCTTGATGAGGACAGGGGGCACTGAAGCTTTCTTT.

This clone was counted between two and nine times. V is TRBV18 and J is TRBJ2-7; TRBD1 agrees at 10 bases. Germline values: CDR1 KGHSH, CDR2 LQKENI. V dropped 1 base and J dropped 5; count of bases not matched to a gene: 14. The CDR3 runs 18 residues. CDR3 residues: CASSPRLPGTGAINEQYF. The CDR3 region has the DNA TGTGCCAGCTCACCACGGCTCCCAGGGACAGGGGCTATCAACGAGCAGTACTTC. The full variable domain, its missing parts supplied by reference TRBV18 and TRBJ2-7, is NAGVMQNPRHLVRRRGQEARLRCSPMKGHSHVYWYRQLPEEGLKFMVYLQKENIIDESGMPKERFSAEFPKEGPSILRIQQVVRGDSAAYFCASSPRLPGTGAINEQYFGPGTRLTVT.